Included here is one TCR beta chain sequence, with context. The target antigen is unknown. This sample was taken from a study of blood T cells in healthy people across ages. Donation came from healthy Caucasian individuals in Russia who were aged 6 to 90. Through a sample-barcoded 5' primer and a J-beta primer mix, a second PCR was run for roughly 7 to 12 cycles. Using its own MiXCR run on the 5' RACE reads, TCRdb lists one record per CDR3 protein. The data show roughly 800,000 distinct CDR3 sequences, with more than 20% seen just once and under 4% held by the top ten. General study results and limits: Significant beta diversity loss was already apparent by age about 42, declining roughly linearly. In long-lived donors, naive CD4+ cell counts and diversity exceeded those of aged donors.

The CDR3 runs 13 residues. Germline-derived CDR1 and CDR2 are SQVTM and ANQGSEA. The V and J ends lost 7 bases and 5 bases respectively, with 17 bases between them. The sample was also linked to a second study, of T cells of mothers and their children.

The source material was blood. The chain links TRBV29-1 to TRBJ2-5; TRBD2 might be the D (5 bases). The TCR originated in a boy aged 5-17 years in good health. The CDR3 is CSAIQIPGETQYF. In DNA form, the CDR3 reads TGCAGCGCTATACAGATCCCGGGGGAGACCCAGTACTTC.